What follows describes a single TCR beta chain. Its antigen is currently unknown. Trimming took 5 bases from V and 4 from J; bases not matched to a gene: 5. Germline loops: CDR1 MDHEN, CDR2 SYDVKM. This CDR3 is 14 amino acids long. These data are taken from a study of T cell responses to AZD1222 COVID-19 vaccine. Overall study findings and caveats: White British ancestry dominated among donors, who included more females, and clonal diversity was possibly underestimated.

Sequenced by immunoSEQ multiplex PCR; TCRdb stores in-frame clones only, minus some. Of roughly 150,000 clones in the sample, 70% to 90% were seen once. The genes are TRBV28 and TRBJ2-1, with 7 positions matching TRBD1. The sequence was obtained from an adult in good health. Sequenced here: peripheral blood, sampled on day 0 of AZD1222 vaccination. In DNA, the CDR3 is TGTGCCAGCAGTCCCCCAGGGGGATACAATGAGCAGTTCTTC. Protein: CASSPPGGYNEQFF.